Listed here is a single TCR beta chain. CDR1 and CDR2 from the germline V gene are SNHLY and FYNNEI. V was pared by 3 bases and J by 10 bases, with 7 bases of the junction left unmatched. The CDR3 covers 14 residues. These data belong to a study of blood T cell repertoires in COVID-19. The wider study: The United States, Italy and Spain supplied acute and convalescent COVID-19 samples. From T cells, B-cell-depleted T cells, or PBMCs came the material, which was cDNA or gDNA.

As handled by the study authors: Scientists estimated how many nucleated cells there were by amplifying reference gene primers. Data came from immunoSEQ multiplex PCR; TCRdb stores just in-frame clones and leaves some out. D and trimming come from the DNA, and the V and J calls and clone size come from that table. The sample includes around 150,000 clones, about 81% seen only once; the top ten take roughly 19%. Sequenced sample: peripheral blood. The sequence was obtained from a woman older than 75 with acute or convalescent COVID-19. The V and J genes are TRBV2 and TRBJ2-1, with TRBD2 identical over 9 bases. The CDR3 DNA reads TGTGCCAGCAGTGAGGCTAGCGGGGTTCGGGAGCAGTTCTTC. This translates into CASSEASGVREQFF. Full variable domain (missing parts from reference TRBV2 and TRBJ2-1): EPEVTQTPSHQVTQMGQEVILRCVPISNHLYFYWYRQILGQKVEFLVSFYNNEISEKSEIFDDQFSVERPDGSNFTLKIRSTKLEDSAMYFCASSEASGVREQFFGPGTRLTVL.